A single sample gave rise to the 10 T cell receptor beta chains below, sequenced in a study of cytomegalovirus exposure and HLA in healthy donors. The PCR had 60 Vbeta and 13 Jbeta primers. Sequencing used immunoSEQ multiplex PCR; TCRdb keeps in-frame clones, though not all of them. Of about 89,000 clones listed, 85% are singletons. Material for sequencing was PBMCs. These TCRs come from a middle-aged man in good health and CMV-seropositive.

The rearrangement uses TRBV7-2 and TRBJ2-1, with D tentatively TRBD2 (6 bases). The CDR3 loop spans 14 amino acids. The V and J ends lost 3 bases and 8 bases respectively, with 14 bases between them. Germline V gives CDR1 SGHTA, CDR2 FQGNSA. CDR3: CASSFGLASHEQFF. The DNA for the CDR3 is TGTGCCAGCAGCTTCGGGCTAGCGAGTCATGAGCAGTTCTTC.

This sequence joins TRBV19 and TRBJ2-3; 10 bases are a match to TRBD2. The CDR3 contains 14 residues. Germline V lookup: CDR1 LNHDA, CDR2 SQIVND (reference sequence). Losses at the gene ends were 5 bases for V and 5 bases for J; bases not matched to a gene: 4. The CDR3 reads CASSPGLARDTQYF. The CDR3 bases are TGTGCCAGTAGTCCGGGACTAGCGAGAGATACGCAGTATTTT. Full variable domain (outside the CDR3, taken from reference TRBV19 and TRBJ2-3): DGGITQSPKYLFRKEGQNVTLSCEQNLNHDAMYWYRQDPGQGLRLIYYSQIVNDFQKGDIAEGYSVSREKKESFPLTVTSAQKNPTAFYLCASSPGLARDTQYFGPGTRLTVL.

The chain uses TRBV7-3 and TRBJ2-2, with 7 bases lining up with TRBD2. Germline values: CDR1 SGHTA, CDR2 FQGTGA. V lost 5 bases, J lost 7 bases, and 7 bases stayed unmatched. The CDR3 has 14 residues. CDR3 sequence: CASSLGRAGGELFF. As DNA, the CDR3 is TGTGCCAGCAGCCTGGGGAGGGCGGGCGGGGAGCTGTTTTTT. The full variable domain, with the rest looked up from reference TRBV7-3 and TRBJ2-2, is GAGVSQTPSNKVTEKGKYVELRCDPISGHTALYWYRQSLGQGPEFLIYFQGTGAADDSGLPNDRFFAVRPEGSVSTLKIQRTERGDSAVYLCASSLGRAGGELFFGEGSRLTVL.

The chain combines TRBV19 with TRBJ2-3; D may be TRBD1 (5 bases). This CDR3 comprises 15 residues. The germline CDR1 and CDR2 sequences are LNHDA and SQIVND (reference sequence). V lost 5 bases to trimming and J lost 3 bases, with 15 bases between them. CDR3 protein: CASSAARAGTDTQYF. In DNA form, the CDR3 reads TGTGCCAGTAGTGCCGCCAGGGCAGGGACAGATACGCAGTATTTT.

The chain carries TRBV19 and TRBJ1-5; D perhaps matches TRBD1 (6 bases). V was cut by 7 bases and J by 2 bases, with 21 bases left in between. The CDR3 sequence is 17 residues long. Germline assignment: CDR1 LNHDA and CDR2 SQIVND (reference sequence). The CDR3, as DNA: TGTGCCAGTACCCAGAGACGATCAGGGGCTGGCAATCAGCCCCAGCATTTT. The encoded protein is CASTQRRSGAGNQPQHF. Together with reference TRBV19 and TRBJ1-5, the CDR3 gives the full variable domain: DGGITQSPKYLFRKEGQNVTLSCEQNLNHDAMYWYRQDPGQGLRLIYYSQIVNDFQKGDIAEGYSVSREKKESFPLTVTSAQKNPTAFYLCASTQRRSGAGNQPQHFGDGTRLSIL.

This rearrangement joins TRBV2 to TRBJ1-2; tentatively, D is TRBD1 (5 bases). V was pared by 5 bases and J by 0 bases, with 13 bases between. The CDR3 is made up of 15 amino acids. Germline values: CDR1 SNHLY, CDR2 FYNNEI. The CDR3 reads CASSIKGLANYGYTF. In DNA form, the CDR3 reads TGTGCCAGCAGTATAAAGGGACTCGCTAACTATGGCTACACCTTC. The full variable domain, with the rest looked up from reference TRBV2 and TRBJ1-2, is EPEVTQTPSHQVTQMGQEVILRCVPISNHLYFYWYRQILGQKVEFLVSFYNNEISEKSEIFDDQFSVERPDGSNFTLKIRSTKLEDSAMYFCASSIKGLANYGYTFGSGTRLTVV.

This sequence joins TRBV6-1 and TRBJ1-2, with D tentatively TRBD1 (6 bases). The CDR3 loop spans 11 amino acids. Germline V gives CDR1 MNHNS, CDR2 SASEGT. Trimming removed 8 bases at V and 6 bases at J, with 10 bases between. The CDR3 region is CASLQGHGYTF. In DNA form, the CDR3 reads TGTGCCAGCCTTCAGGGGCATGGCTACACCTTC.

The chain's CDR3 is CASSARDRVNNEQFF. As DNA, the CDR3 is TGCGCCAGCAGCGCCCGGGACAGGGTGAACAATGAGCAGTTCTTC. V and J are TRBV5-1 and TRBJ2-1, with 9 bases lining up with TRBD1. V dropped 4 bases and J dropped 5; count of bases not matched to a gene: 7. From germline, CDR1 is SGHRS and CDR2 YFSETQ. The CDR3 sequence is 15 residues long.

The table lists this clone with a count of one. The rearrangement links TRBV6-6 to TRBJ1-5, with a possible D match to TRBD1 (5 bases). Trimming pared 5 bases from V and 4 bases from J, leaving 6 bases between. The CDR3 runs to 12 residues. Germline lookup yields CDR1 MNHNY and CDR2 SVGAGI (reference sequence). The DNA of the CDR3 is TGTGCCAGCAGTGACAGAAATCAGCCCCAGCATTTT. Translation gives CASSDRNQPQHF.

This clone is a singleton in its sample. The chain employs TRBV11-3 and TRBJ1-1; tentative D call: TRBD1 (5 bases). CDR1 and CDR2 (germline): SGHNT, YENEEA. V was clipped by 7 bases and J by 11 bases, with 14 bases between them. CDR3 size: 11 residues. The CDR3 DNA is TGTGCCAGCACCCGCGGAGGGGTGGCTTTCTTT. Residues: CASTRGGVAFF.